This T cell receptor (beta chain) appears in the sequencing data of a study of cytomegalovirus exposure and HLA in healthy donors. PCR involved 60 Vbeta and 13 Jbeta primers. Here immunoSEQ multiplex PCR was the method, and the copy in TCRdb shows in-frame clones only, minus some. The table has about 120,000 clones, 50% to 65% seen once. With V trimmed by 4 bases and J by 3 bases, 5 bases remained unmatched. The length of the CDR3 is 16 residues. Germline-derived CDR1 and CDR2 are SGDLS and YYNGEE. The V call is TRBV9, the J call TRBJ2-1, with 12 nucleotides matching TRBD2. The sample consisted of PBMCs. The TCR originated in a woman between 40 and 50 years old in good health and CMV-seropositive. DNA of the CDR3: TGTGCCAGCAGCATAGAACTAGCGGGAGGCTACAATGAGCAGTTCTTC. This codes for CASSIELAGGYNEQFF.